This entry features one TCR beta chain sequence. Antigen specificity is unknown. This same CDR3 is encoded by further DNA sequences in the sample. The source of the sample is a study of cytomegalovirus exposure and HLA in healthy donors. Amplification used 60 Vbeta primers and 13 Jbeta primers. Per the original data handling: There were around 80 million unique TCR beta chains by a later count, and around 10 million of them were shared. Using immunoSEQ multiplex PCR, the repertoire was profiled, and TCRdb retains in-frame clones only, with some absent. V and J calls and clone size are given by that table; D and trimming were obtained from the DNA. The table has some 120,000 clones, 70% to 80% seen once; the top ten hold about 7.8%. The V segment lost 7 bases and the J segment 5 bases; nucleotides outside the gene matches: 15. CDR1 WSHSY and CDR2 SAAADI come from the germline V gene. The length of the CDR3 is 16 residues.

Study conclusions and caveats: Later genetic work tied a missense DCLRE1C variant to beta-chain V and J trimming. Later analysis suggested most CMV-associated TCR beta chains were HLA-restricted. Some highly shared sequence variants likely arose as a pipeline artifact.

The sequence was obtained from a woman in her thirties or forties in good health and CMV-seropositive. This chain uses TRBV10-2 with TRBJ1-1; TRBD1 matches 8 bases. The sequencing sample was made of PBMCs. In DNA, the CDR3 is TGCGCCAGCACCACAGGAGGTCGCAGGGGGCAGACTGAAGCTTTCTTT. Amino acids: CASTTGGRRGQTEAFF.